The source of this T cell receptor (beta chain) is a study of blood T cell repertoires in COVID-19. This CDR3 has 14 residues. V shed 9 bases, J shed 0 bases, and the junction held 8 bases outside the gene matches. Germline loops: CDR1 MNHEY, CDR2 SVGAGI. Symptom resolution, clearance, or two negative PCRs marked the recovered donors of Cohort 3. In the study's own analysis: By means of reference gene primer amplification, nucleated cell counts were estimated. Some clones are missing from TCRdb's copy, which holds only in-frame ones; the method was immunoSEQ multiplex PCR. That table supplies the V and J calls and clone size; D and trimming were determined from the DNA. The repertoire consists of about 300,000 clones, with about nine tenths occurring once and the leading ten covering about 4.2%.

Material: PBMCs or T cells enriched from blood (not recorded which). V is TRBV6-5 and J is TRBJ2-7; TRBD1 matches at 7 bases. This receptor was identified in a man in his thirties or forties who had recovered from COVID-19. CDR3 DNA sequence: TGTGCCAGTTTTCCGACAGGGACCTCCTACGAGCAGTACTTC. Translated: CASFPTGTSYEQYF.